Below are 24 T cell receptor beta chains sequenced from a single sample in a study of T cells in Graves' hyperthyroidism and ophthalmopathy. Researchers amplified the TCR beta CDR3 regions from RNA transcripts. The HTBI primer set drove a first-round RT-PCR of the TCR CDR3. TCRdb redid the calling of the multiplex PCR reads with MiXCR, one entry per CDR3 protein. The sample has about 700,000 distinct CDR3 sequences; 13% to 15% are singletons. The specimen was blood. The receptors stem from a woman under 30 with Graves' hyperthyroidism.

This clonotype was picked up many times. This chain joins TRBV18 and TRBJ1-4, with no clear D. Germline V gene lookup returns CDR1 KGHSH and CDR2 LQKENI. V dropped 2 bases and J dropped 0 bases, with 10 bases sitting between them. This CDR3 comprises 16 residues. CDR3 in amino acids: CASSPTNMPTNEKLFF. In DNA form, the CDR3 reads TGTGCCAGCTCACCAACTAACATGCCAACTAATGAAAAACTGTTTTTT.

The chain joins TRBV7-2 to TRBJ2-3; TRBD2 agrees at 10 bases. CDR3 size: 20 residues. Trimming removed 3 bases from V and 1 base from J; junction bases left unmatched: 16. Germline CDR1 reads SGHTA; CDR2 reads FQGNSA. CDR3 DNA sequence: TGTGCCAGCAGCTTTAAAATTCGATCCGCCGGGACTAGCGGCACAGATACGCAGTATTTT. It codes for CASSFKIRSAGTSGTDTQYF.

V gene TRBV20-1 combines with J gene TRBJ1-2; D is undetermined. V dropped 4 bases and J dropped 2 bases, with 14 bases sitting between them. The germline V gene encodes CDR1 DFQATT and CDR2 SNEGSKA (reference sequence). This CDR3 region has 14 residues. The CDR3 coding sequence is TGCAGTGCTATTTTATCTGTGGGAAACTATGGCTACACCTTC. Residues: CSAILSVGNYGYTF.

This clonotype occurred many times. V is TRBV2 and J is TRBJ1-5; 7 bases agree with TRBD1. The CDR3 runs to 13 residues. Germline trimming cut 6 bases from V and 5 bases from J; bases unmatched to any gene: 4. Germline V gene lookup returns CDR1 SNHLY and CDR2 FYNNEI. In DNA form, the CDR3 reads TGTGCCAGCAGAGGAACAGGGGATCAGCCCCAGCATTTT. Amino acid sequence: CASRGTGDQPQHF.

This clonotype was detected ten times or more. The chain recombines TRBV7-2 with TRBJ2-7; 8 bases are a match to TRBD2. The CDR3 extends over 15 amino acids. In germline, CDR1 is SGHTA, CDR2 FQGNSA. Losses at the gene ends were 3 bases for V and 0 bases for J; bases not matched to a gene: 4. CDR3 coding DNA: TGTGCCAGCAGCTTCGTAGCGGGAAACTCCTACGAGCAGTACTTC. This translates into CASSFVAGNSYEQYF.

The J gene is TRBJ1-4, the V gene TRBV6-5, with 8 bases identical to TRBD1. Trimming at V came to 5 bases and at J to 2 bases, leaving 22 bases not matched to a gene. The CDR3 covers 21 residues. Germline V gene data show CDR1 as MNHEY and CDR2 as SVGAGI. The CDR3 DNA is TGTGCCAGCAGTACTACTCCAGGGGGCTTTAAACTATCATCGACTAATGAAAAACTGTTTTTT. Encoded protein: CASSTTPGGFKLSSTNEKLFF.

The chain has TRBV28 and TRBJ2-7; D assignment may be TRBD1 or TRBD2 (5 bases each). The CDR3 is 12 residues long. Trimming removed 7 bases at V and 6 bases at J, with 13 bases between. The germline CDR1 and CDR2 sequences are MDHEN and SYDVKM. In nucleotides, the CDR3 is TGTGCCAGCAATAGGGGTGGGGGCGAGCAGTACTTC. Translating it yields CASNRGGGEQYF. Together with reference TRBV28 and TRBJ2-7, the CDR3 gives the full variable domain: DVKVTQSSRYLVKRTGEKVFLECVQDMDHENMFWYRQDPGLGLRLIYFSYDVKMKEKGDIPEGYSVSREKKERFSLILESASTNQTSMYLCASNRGGGEQYFGPGTRLTVT.

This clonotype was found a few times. Here the CDR3 DNA reads TGTGCCAGCAGTTACAGGGACAGAGATGAAGCTTTCTTT. It yields the protein CASSYRDRDEAFF. The V and J genes are TRBV6-8 and TRBJ1-1, with TRBD1 identical over 7 bases. Germline V gene sequence: CDR1 MNHGY, CDR2 SAAAGT. The CDR3 length is 13 residues. V gave up 2 bases and J gave up 7 bases; unmatched junction bases: 4.

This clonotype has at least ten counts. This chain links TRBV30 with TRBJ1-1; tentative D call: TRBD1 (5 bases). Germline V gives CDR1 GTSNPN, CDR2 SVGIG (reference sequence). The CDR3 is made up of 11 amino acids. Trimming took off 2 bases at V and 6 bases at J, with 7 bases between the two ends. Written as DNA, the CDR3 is TGTGCCTGGAGTTGGGACGCTGAAGCTTTCTTT. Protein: CAWSWDAEAFF.

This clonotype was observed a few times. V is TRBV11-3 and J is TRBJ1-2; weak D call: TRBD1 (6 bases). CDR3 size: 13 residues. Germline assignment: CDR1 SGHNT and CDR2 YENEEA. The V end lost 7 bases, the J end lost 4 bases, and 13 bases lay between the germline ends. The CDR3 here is CASNHREGYGYTF. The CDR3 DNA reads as TGTGCCAGCAATCACAGGGAAGGCTATGGCTACACCTTC.

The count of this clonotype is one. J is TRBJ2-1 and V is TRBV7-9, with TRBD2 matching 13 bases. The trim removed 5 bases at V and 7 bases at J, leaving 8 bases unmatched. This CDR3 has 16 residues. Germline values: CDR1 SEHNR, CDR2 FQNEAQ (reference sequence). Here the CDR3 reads CASSVILAGGRNEQFF. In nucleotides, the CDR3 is TGTGCCAGCAGCGTTATACTAGCGGGAGGGCGGAATGAGCAGTTCTTC. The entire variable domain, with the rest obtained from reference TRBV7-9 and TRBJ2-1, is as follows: DTGVSQNPRHKITKRGQNVTFRCDPISEHNRLYWYRQTLGQGPEFLTYFQNEAQLEKSRLLSDRFSAERPKGSFSTLEIQRTEQGDSAMYLCASSVILAGGRNEQFFGPGTRLTVL.

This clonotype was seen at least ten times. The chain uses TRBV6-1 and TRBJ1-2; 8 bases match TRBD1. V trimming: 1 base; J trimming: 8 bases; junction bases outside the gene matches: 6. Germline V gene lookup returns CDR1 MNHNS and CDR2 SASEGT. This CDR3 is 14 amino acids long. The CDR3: CASSEGQGIYGYTF. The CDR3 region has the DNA TGTGCCAGCAGTGAAGGACAGGGGATCTACGGCTACACCTTC.

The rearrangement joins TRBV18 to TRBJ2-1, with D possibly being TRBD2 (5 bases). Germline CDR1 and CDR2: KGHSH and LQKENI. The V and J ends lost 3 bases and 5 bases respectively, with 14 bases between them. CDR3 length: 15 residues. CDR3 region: CASSPSRELHNEQFF. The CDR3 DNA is TGTGCCAGCTCACCGTCAAGGGAGCTCCACAATGAGCAGTTCTTC.

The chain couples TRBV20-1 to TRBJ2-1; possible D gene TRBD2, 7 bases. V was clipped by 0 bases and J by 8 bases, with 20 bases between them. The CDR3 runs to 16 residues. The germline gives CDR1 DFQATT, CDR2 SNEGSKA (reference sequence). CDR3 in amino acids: CSARDLTSDRWYEQFF. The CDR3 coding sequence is TGCAGTGCTAGAGATCTAACTAGCGACAGGTGGTATGAGCAGTTCTTC.

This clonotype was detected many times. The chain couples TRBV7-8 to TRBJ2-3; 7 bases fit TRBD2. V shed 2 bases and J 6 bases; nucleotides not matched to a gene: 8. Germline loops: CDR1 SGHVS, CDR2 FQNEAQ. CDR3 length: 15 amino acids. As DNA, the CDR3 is TGTGCCAGCAGCTTATTAGGCGGGAGAGGGGATACGCAGTATTTT. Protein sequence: CASSLLGGRGDTQYF.

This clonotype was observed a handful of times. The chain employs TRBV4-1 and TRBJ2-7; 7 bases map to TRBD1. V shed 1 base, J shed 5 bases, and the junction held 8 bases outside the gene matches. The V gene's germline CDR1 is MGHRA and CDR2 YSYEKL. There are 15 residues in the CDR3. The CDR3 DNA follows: TGCGCCAGCAGCCAAGCTACAGGGGTTGGGGACGAGCAGTACTTC. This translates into CASSQATGVGDEQYF.

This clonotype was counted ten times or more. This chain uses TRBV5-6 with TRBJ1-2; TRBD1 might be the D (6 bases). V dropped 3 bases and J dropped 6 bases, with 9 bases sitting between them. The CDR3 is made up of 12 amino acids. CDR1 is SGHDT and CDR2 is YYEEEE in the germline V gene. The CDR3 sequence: CASSWGDNGYTF. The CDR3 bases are TGTGCCAGCAGCTGGGGGGACAATGGCTACACCTTC. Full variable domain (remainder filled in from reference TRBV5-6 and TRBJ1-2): DAGVTQSPTHLIKTRGQQVTLRCSPKSGHDTVSWYQQALGQGPQFIFQYYEEEERQRGNFPDRFSGHQFPNYSSELNVNALLLGDSALYLCASSWGDNGYTFGSGTRLTVV.

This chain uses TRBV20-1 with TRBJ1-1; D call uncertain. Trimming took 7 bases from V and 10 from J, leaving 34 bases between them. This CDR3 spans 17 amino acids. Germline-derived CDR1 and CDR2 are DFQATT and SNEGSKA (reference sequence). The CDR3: CSVLDPLRRVLPRGAFF. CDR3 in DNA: TGCAGTGTTCTAGACCCCTTGAGGAGGGTACTCCCCCGAGGAGCTTTCTTT.

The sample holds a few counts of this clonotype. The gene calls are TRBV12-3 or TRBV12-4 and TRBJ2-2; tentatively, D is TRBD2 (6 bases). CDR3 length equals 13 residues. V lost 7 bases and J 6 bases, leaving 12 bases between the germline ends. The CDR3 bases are TGTGCCAGCATCCGGGAGCGGGCCGGGGAGCTGTTTTTT. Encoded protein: CASIRERAGELFF.

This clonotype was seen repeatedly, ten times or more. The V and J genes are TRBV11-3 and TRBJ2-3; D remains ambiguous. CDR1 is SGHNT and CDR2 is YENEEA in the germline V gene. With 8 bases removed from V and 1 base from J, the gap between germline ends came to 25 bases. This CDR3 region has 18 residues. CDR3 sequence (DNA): TGTGCCAGCCGAAGAGGAGCGACTTCCTCTGGGGGCACAGATACGCAGTATTTT. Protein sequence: CASRRGATSSGGTDTQYF.

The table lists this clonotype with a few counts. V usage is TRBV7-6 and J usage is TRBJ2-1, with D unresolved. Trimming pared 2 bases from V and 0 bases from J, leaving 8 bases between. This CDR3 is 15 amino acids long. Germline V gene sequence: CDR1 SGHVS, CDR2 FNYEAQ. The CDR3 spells CASSLYDLSYNEQFF. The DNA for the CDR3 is TGTGCCAGCAGCTTATATGACCTCTCCTACAATGAGCAGTTCTTC.

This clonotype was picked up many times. The CDR3 DNA sequence: TGTGCCAGCAGCCCTCTTCCCGGGACAGGGACCATGAACACTGAAGCTTTCTTT. Amino acids: CASSPLPGTGTMNTEAFF. This chain links TRBV11-1 with TRBJ1-1; 9 nucleotides match TRBD1. Germline CDR1 and CDR2: SGHAT and FQDESV (reference sequence). The CDR3 covers 18 residues. J was trimmed by 0 bases and V by 5 bases; bases with no gene match: 13.

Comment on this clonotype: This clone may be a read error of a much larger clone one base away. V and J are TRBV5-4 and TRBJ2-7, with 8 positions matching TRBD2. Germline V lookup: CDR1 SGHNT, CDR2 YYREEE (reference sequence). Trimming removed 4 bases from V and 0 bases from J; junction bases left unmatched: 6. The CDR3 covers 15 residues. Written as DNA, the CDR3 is TGTGCCAGCAGCACCGGACTAGCTATCTCCTACGAGCAGTACTTC. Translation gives CASSTGLAISYEQYF.

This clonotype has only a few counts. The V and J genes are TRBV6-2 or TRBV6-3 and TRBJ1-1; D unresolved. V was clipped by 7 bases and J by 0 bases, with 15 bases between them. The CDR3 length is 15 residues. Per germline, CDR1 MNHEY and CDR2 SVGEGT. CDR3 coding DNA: TGTGCCAGCACCTGGGCAGGTCTTATGAACACTGAAGCTTTCTTT. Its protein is CASTWAGLMNTEAFF.